The next 25 T cell receptor beta chains were all read from a single sample in a study of cytomegalovirus exposure and HLA in healthy donors. PCR used 60 Vbeta primers and 13 Jbeta primers. TCRdb keeps only in-frame clones here, not all; method: immunoSEQ multiplex PCR. The data show about 150,000 clones, about 70% seen once. The source material was PBMCs. These receptors all stem from a male donor in good health and CMV-seronegative.

This clone was seen a few times. This chain joins TRBV5-1 and TRBJ2-7; D uncertain. Germline assignment: CDR1 SGHRS and CDR2 YFSETQ. The V end lost 0 bases, the J end lost 2 bases, and 9 bases lay between the germline ends. This CDR3 spans 14 amino acids. DNA of the CDR3: TGCGCCAGCAGCTTGGCCCCTGTTACCTACGAGCAGTACTTC. Encoded protein: CASSLAPVTYEQYF.

This chain connects TRBV15 to TRBJ1-6; TRBD1 agrees at 9 bases. J was trimmed by 9 bases and V by 5 bases; bases with no gene match: 8. The germline gives CDR1 LNHNV, CDR2 YYDKDF (reference sequence). The CDR3 length is 15 residues. The CDR3 region has the DNA TGTGCCACCAGCGCCAGGACAGGGGTCTCTTCACCCCTCCACTTT. This sequence encodes CATSARTGVSSPLHF.

The table lists this clone with a few counts. The rearrangement uses TRBV4-1 and TRBJ1-2; TRBD1 aligns across 7 bases. J lost 0 bases, V lost 2 bases, and 6 bases had no gene match. This CDR3 region has 16 residues. Germline V gene sequence: CDR1 MGHRA, CDR2 YSYEKL. CDR3 sequence (DNA): TGCGCCAGCAGCCAATTGACAGGGCGAGCTAACTATGGCTACACCTTC. It encodes CASSQLTGRANYGYTF.

V is TRBV28 and J is TRBJ2-7; 11 bases map to TRBD1. With 3 bases clipped from V and 3 bases from J, the junction kept 7 bases outside the gene matches. The CDR3 is made up of 16 amino acids. Germline V gene lookup returns CDR1 MDHEN and CDR2 SYDVKM. CDR3: CASSFHGTGGGYEQYF. The CDR3 coding sequence is TGTGCCAGCAGTTTCCATGGGACAGGGGGGGGCTACGAGCAGTACTTC.

V and J are TRBV19 and TRBJ2-1; 8 positions agree with TRBD2. The CDR3 runs 14 residues. Germline CDR1 is LNHDA and CDR2 is SQIVND (reference sequence). Germline trimming cut 3 bases from V and 2 bases from J; bases unmatched to any gene: 0. CDR3 coding DNA: TGTGCCAGTAGTATGACTAGCGCCTACAATGAGCAGTTCTTC. Protein sequence: CASSMTSAYNEQFF.

J is TRBJ2-1 and V is TRBV29-1; D call uncertain. The CDR3 contains 17 residues. Looked up from germline, CDR1 is SQVTM and CDR2 is ANQGSEA. Trimming removed 0 bases at V and 4 bases at J, with 19 bases between. CDR3 loop: CSVEETAPGSPYNEQFF. CDR3 coding DNA: TGCAGCGTTGAAGAAACTGCACCGGGTTCTCCTTACAATGAGCAGTTCTTC.

The V and J genes are TRBV6-6 and TRBJ1-5; D is unresolved. Trimming removed 7 bases from V and 5 bases from J, with 18 bases in between. CDR3 length: 15 amino acids. Germline assignment: CDR1 MNHNY and CDR2 SVGAGI (reference sequence). The CDR3 DNA sequence: TGTGCCAGCATTATACACCCAGGATCGCATCAGCCCCAGCATTTT. Translation gives CASIIHPGSHQPQHF.

The rearrangement links TRBV7-2 to TRBJ2-7; no firm D call. The CDR3 spans 13 residues. The germline V gene encodes CDR1 SGHTA and CDR2 FQGNSA. V lost 1 base to trimming and J lost 6 bases, with 10 bases between them. CDR3 protein: CASSLVATGEQYF. The CDR3, as DNA: TGTGCCAGCAGCTTAGTAGCAACCGGCGAGCAGTACTTC.

The table lists this clone with a count of one. This chain uses TRBV18 with TRBJ2-3, with TRBD1 identical over 7 bases. With V trimmed by 3 bases and J by 0 bases, 3 bases remained unmatched. Germline V gene lookup returns CDR1 KGHSH and CDR2 LQKENI. The CDR3 loop spans 15 amino acids. The DNA for the CDR3 is TGTGCCAGCTCACCGGCAGGGGGTAGCACAGATACGCAGTATTTT. Translated: CASSPAGGSTDTQYF.

This clone appeared a single time. The V gene is TRBV2, the J gene TRBJ2-5; D gene unclear. V was cut by 5 bases and J by 1 base, with 8 bases left in between. The CDR3 contains 13 residues. From germline, CDR1 is SNHLY and CDR2 FYNNEI. CDR3 protein: CASSLQFQETQYF. CDR3 DNA sequence: TGTGCCAGCAGTTTACAGTTCCAAGAGACCCAGTACTTC.

V and J are TRBV5-5 and TRBJ1-2; D remains unclear. CDR1 and CDR2 (germline): SGHKS, YYEKEE (reference sequence). This CDR3 spans 13 amino acids. The V and J ends lost 2 bases and 4 bases respectively, with 9 bases between them. CDR3 amino acids: CASSLERGYGYTF. The DNA of the CDR3 is TGTGCCAGCAGCTTAGAACGGGGCTATGGCTACACCTTC.

CDR3 in DNA: TGCAGCGTTGAGGAACGTGGACAGTTCTACGAGCAGTACTTC. Translating gives CSVEERGQFYEQYF. The genes are TRBV29-1 and TRBJ2-7; possible D gene TRBD1, 6 bases. V lost 3 bases, J lost 3 bases, and 15 bases lay in between. This CDR3 has 14 residues. Per germline, CDR1 SQVTM and CDR2 ANQGSEA.

This clone is a singleton in its sample. The chain uses TRBV4-3 and TRBJ2-1; D remains ambiguous. V lost 0 bases to trimming and J lost 3 bases, with 12 bases between them. This CDR3 has 16 amino acids. Germline V gene lookup returns CDR1 LGHNA and CDR2 YSLEER. As DNA, the CDR3 is TGCGCCAGCAGCCAAGACGAGTTTCCTCACTACAATGAGCAGTTCTTC. Protein sequence: CASSQDEFPHYNEQFF.

This clone was seen once. The chain links TRBV7-9 to TRBJ1-6; D uncertain. V gave up 5 bases and J gave up 4 bases, with 9 bases separating them. Germline V CDR1 and CDR2: SEHNR, FQNEAQ (reference sequence). The CDR3 has 14 amino acids. This CDR3 is CASSQTGYNSPLHF. CDR3 bases: TGTGCCAGCAGCCAGACGGGGTATAATTCACCCCTCCACTTT.

The chain joins TRBV29-1 to TRBJ2-5; 9 nucleotides agree with TRBD2. From germline, CDR1 is SQVTM and CDR2 ANQGSEA. V lost 3 bases, J lost 2 bases, and 7 bases stayed unmatched. The length of the CDR3 is 15 residues. This CDR3 reads CSVDRREGPQETQYF. In DNA, the CDR3 is TGCAGCGTTGATAGGCGGGAGGGCCCTCAAGAGACCCAGTACTTC.

This clone is a singleton in its sample. J is TRBJ2-1 and V is TRBV6-5; 8 bases align to TRBD1. Germline-derived CDR1 and CDR2 are MNHEY and SVGAGI. The V gene end was trimmed by 8 bases and the J gene end by 9 bases; junction bases not matched to a gene: 12. The CDR3 sequence is 14 residues long. DNA for the CDR3: TGTGCCAGCCGCAATAGGGACAGGTGGAGTGAGCAGTTCTTC. Protein product: CASRNRDRWSEQFF.

This clone was detected only a few times. The chain combines TRBV5-5 with TRBJ2-1; 15 nucleotides align to TRBD2. From germline, CDR1 is SGHKS and CDR2 YYEKEE (reference sequence). The CDR3 contains 19 residues. J gave up 10 bases and V 1 base, and 15 bases lay outside the gene matches. The CDR3 sequence is CASSLKWGQGLAGGGEQFF. CDR3 nucleotide sequence: TGTGCCAGCAGCTTGAAATGGGGGCAGGGACTAGCGGGGGGCGGGGAGCAGTTCTTC.

This clone has a single count. The rearrangement links TRBV2 to TRBJ2-1; D may be TRBD2 (5 bases). V was pared by 3 bases and J by 7 bases, with 19 bases between. The CDR3 contains 16 residues. Germline CDR1 reads SNHLY; CDR2 reads FYNNEI. CDR3: CASSDLLGSLGNEQFF. For the CDR3, the DNA is TGTGCCAGCAGTGATTTGTTAGGGAGTTTAGGAAATGAGCAGTTCTTC.

The chain uses TRBV4-2 and TRBJ2-7, with D possibly TRBD1 on 6 matching bases. With 1 base removed from V and 5 bases from J, the gap between germline ends came to 12 bases. CDR1 is LGHNA and CDR2 is YNFKEQ in the germline V gene. The CDR3 is made up of 14 amino acids. In DNA form, the CDR3 reads TGTGCCAGCAGCCAAGGCCAGGGGATCAACGAGCAGTACTTC. Its protein product is CASSQGQGINEQYF.

V is TRBV18 and J is TRBJ2-5, with 8 bases lining up with TRBD1. Germline assignment: CDR1 KGHSH and CDR2 LQKENI. The junction had 9 bases not matched to a gene; V was cut back by 1 base and J by 5 bases. The CDR3 extends over 16 amino acids. CDR3 DNA sequence: TGTGCCAGCTCACCACTAGGACAGGGAGGTGAGGAGACCCAGTACTTC. As protein: CASSPLGQGGEETQYF.

The chain has TRBV28 and TRBJ2-1, with 8 bases matching TRBD2. From germline, CDR1 is MDHEN and CDR2 SYDVKM. This CDR3 region has 16 residues. The V and J ends lost 0 bases and 2 bases, in that order; junction bases with no gene match: 3. CDR3 bases: TGTGCCAGCAGTTTATGGGCGGGGGGTGCCTACAATGAGCAGTTCTTC. Its translation is CASSLWAGGAYNEQFF.

The chain is built from TRBV5-6 and TRBJ2-1; D is perhaps TRBD2 (5 bases). The V end was cut by 4 bases, the J end by 7 bases, with 15 bases between. The CDR3 extends over 14 amino acids. Germline V gene sequence: CDR1 SGHDT, CDR2 YYEEEE. The CDR3 protein is CASSQGSRGNEQFF. CDR3 nucleotide sequence: TGTGCCAGCAGCCAAGGGAGTCGTGGGAATGAGCAGTTCTTC.

The chain employs TRBV6-6 and TRBJ1-4; the D gene is possibly TRBD1 (6 bases). Germline assignment: CDR1 MNHNY and CDR2 SVGAGI (reference sequence). Trimming stripped 5 bases from V and 3 bases from J, with 13 bases between. The CDR3 spans 15 residues. The CDR3 region is CASSNPGQANEKLFF. The DNA of the CDR3 is TGTGCCAGCAGTAACCCGGGACAAGCTAATGAAAAACTGTTTTTT.

The chain uses TRBV28 and TRBJ1-2; possibly TRBD1 for D (5 bases). CDR1 is MDHEN and CDR2 is SYDVKM in the germline V gene. The CDR3 totals 16 residues. The V end was cut by 3 bases, the J end by 5 bases, with 19 bases between. Written as DNA, the CDR3 is TGTGCCAGCAGTTTCAGGGAGGGAATAGAGGAATATGGCTACACCTTC. The encoded protein is CASSFREGIEEYGYTF.

The CDR3 region has the DNA TGTGCCAGCAGTCCCCAAGGACAGGGGGGAAATCAGCCCCAGCATTTT. It codes for CASSPQGQGGNQPQHF. This chain links TRBV28 with TRBJ1-5; 10 bases map to TRBD1. The germline V gene encodes CDR1 MDHEN and CDR2 SYDVKM. This CDR3 is built from 16 residues. Trimming cost V 5 bases and J 4 bases; bases outside gene matches: 8.